This TCR beta chain came from a study of vaccination effects on CD4 cells after COVID-19 (dated by TCRdb to about 2022). In terms of the full investigation: Each participant got two doses of an mRNA SARS-CoV-2 vaccine, either BNT162b2 or mRNA-1273. Altogether, some ten COVID-19 convalescent patients and 4 SARS-CoV-2-naive healthy vaccine recipients made up the full study. Pre-vaccine samples were collected from two convalescent patients 16 days and one week before the first dose, corresponding to 142 and 148 days after COVID-19 diagnosis. The Oncomine TCR Beta short-read assay on an Illumina iSeq 100 was used to sequence cultures from other donors in the study. In both COVID-19 convalescent patients and infection-naive vaccine recipients, the study compared SARS-CoV-2 spike-specific CD4+ TCR repertoires from before mRNA vaccination with those from after it. The research as a whole found: For convalescent patients, new clones induced by the vaccine made up most of the post-vaccine spike-reactive repertoire, and these new clones were largely distinct from the clones induced by infection. Marked clonal contraction was observed in both infection-induced and vaccine-induced clones at late post-vaccination timepoints, consistent with waning T cell responses. The study was limited by a small number of convalescent patients, and early post-infection timepoints were lacking.

Including the terminal cysteine and phenylalanine, the CDR3 comprises 15 residues. This entry keeps only the CDR3 DNA: 45 bases, framed from base 1. The germline V end is reduced by 4 bases and the J end by 6 bases; junction bases left unmatched: 4. Looking up the germline V gene yields CDR1 LGHNA and CDR2 YNFKEQ. The ViraFEST assay stimulated PBMC with viral peptide pools and then used TCR sequencing to identify antigen-specific CD4+ T cell clonotypes by expansion. After approximately eleven days of culture, CD4+ T cells were isolated with the EasySep CD4+ T cell isolation kit. PCR-confirmed SARS-CoV-2 infection had occurred in convalescent patients between March and December 2020, before the Alpha, Beta and Delta variants emerged in the United States. A few million PBMC per well were cultured with roughly 10 ug/ml peptides in IMDM containing approximately 4.6% human AB serum, about 9 IU/ml IL-2 and gentamicin. On days 3 and 7, half of the culture medium was replaced with fresh IL-2-containing medium. Each peptide stimulation condition was cultured in triplicate wells unless otherwise noted. Using Ficoll-Paque Plus gradient centrifugation, PBMC were separated from whole blood and then either used fresh or cryopreserved at -140C. The QIAamp micro DNA kit was used to extract genomic DNA from the cultured CD4+ T cells.

This clone was seen a handful of times. What antigen it recognizes has not been identified. No qualities accompany the bases; no much larger clone lies one base away. The library was produced with the immunoSEQ multiplex PCR assay. DNA from the cultured and isolated CD4+ T cells underwent TCR beta CDR3 sequencing. The authors' analysis ran thus. Non-productive TCR sequences were removed and reads were trimmed to the CDR3 region, keeping CDR3s of at least 7 amino acids. Antigen-specific clonotypes were identified with the MANAFEST web app by comparing expansion in peptide wells against reference cultures. To be called positive, a clone needed expansion at FDR<0.05 compared with the reference and with all other wells, an odds ratio greater than 5, and a frequency greater than 0.1% in two replicate wells. Clonotypes significantly expanded in SARS-CoV-2 spike wells and in at least one common cold coronavirus spike condition were defined as cross-reactive. Using the stringdist R package, CDR3 similarity was measured by Levenshtein distance, and unrooted trees were constructed with ape in R 3.6.1. The table comes from immuneACCESS by way of TCRdb, which keeps in-frame sequences with V and J called. Part of the clones is missing from these tables; in studies checked, under half for an unresolved V gene and the rest for unknown reasons. The DNA was the basis for D and trimming; V, J and clone size are from that table. The sample table shows about 45,000 clones, and approximately 70% are seen once. Clones ranked in the top ten supply about 31% of the sample.

Here the chain combines TRBV4-2 and TRBJ2-1; 12 bases in the middle match TRBD2. The TCR sequence derives from a human donor who had a prior SARS-CoV-2 infection. Sequenced material: CD4+ T cells from PBMCs cultured with a peptide pool, taken before COVID-19 vaccination. The CDR3 sequence is CASSPGLAGSNEQFF. The DNA reads TGTGCCAGCAGCCCGGGACTAGCGGGCTCCAATGAGCAGTTCTTC.